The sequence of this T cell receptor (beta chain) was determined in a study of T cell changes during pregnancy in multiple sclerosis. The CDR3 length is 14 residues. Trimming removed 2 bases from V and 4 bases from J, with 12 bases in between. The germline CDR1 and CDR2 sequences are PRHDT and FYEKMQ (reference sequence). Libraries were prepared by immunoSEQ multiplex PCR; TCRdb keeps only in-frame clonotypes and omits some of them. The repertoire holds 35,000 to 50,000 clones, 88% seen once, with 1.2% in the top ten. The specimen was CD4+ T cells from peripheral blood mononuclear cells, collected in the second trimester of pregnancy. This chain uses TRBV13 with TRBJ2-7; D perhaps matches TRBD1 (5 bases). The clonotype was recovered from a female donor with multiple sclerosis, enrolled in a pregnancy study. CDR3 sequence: CASSLYRRSYEQYF. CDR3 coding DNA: TGTGCCAGCAGCTTATACAGGCGATCTTACGAGCAGTACTTC.